This section outlines one T cell receptor beta chain sequence together with its context. The antigen remains unidentified. Authors of the study amplified TCR beta CDR3 regions from RNA transcripts. HTBI primers were used for first-round RT-PCR of the TCR CDR3. TCRdb passed the multiplex PCR reads through MiXCR, listing each CDR3 protein once. The repertoire has 500,000 or so distinct CDR3 sequences, over 15% of them found once; the top ten carry roughly 18%. The data were taken from a study of T cells in Graves' hyperthyroidism and ophthalmopathy. Findings and limits, study-wide: Blood also carried most thyroid clonotypes expanded above 0.001. Ophthalmopathy, which appeared later, was predicted by the model a median around 6 months before onset.

The V and J ends lost 7 bases and 9 bases, in that order; junction bases with no gene match: 9. The CDR3 has 13 residues. Germline V gene lookup returns CDR1 MNHEY and CDR2 SVGEGT. The sequencing sample was made of blood. The chain links TRBV6-2 or TRBV6-3 to TRBJ2-1, with TRBD1 identical over 7 bases. The origin of this receptor is a woman between 18 and 29 years old with Graves' ophthalmopathy. CDR3 sequence: CASMRTGSGEQFF. DNA for the CDR3: TGTGCCAGCATGAGGACAGGTTCGGGTGAGCAGTTCTTC.